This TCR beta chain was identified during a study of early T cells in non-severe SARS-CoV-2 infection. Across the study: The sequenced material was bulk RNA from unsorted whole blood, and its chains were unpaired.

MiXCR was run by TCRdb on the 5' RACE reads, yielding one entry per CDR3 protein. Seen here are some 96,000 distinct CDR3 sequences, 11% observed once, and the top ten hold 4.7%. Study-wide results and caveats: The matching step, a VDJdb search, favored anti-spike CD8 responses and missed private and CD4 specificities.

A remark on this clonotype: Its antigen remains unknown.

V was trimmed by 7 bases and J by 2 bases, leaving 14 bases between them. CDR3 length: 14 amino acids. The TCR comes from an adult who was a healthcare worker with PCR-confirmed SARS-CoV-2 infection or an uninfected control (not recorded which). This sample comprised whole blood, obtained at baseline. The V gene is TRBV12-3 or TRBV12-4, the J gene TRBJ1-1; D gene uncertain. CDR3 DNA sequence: TGTGCCAGCACCCCGTACCAGACAAACACTGAAGCTTTCTTT. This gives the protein CASTPYQTNTEAFF.